Shown below are 23 T cell receptor beta chains from a single sample sequenced in a study of OX40 agonist ivuxolimab in advanced cancers. Clones were read by immunoSEQ multiplex PCR, and TCRdb kept only the in-frame ones, dropping some. The repertoire includes around 95,000 clones, nearly 90% of them detected once, and around 0.15% sits in the top ten. Sequencing used CD4+ or CD8+ T cells sorted from blood, obtained in a trial of the OX40 agonist ivuxolimab. Every receptor here comes from an adult with an advanced solid tumor such as melanoma, head and neck, liver or kidney cancer.

The chain employs TRBV5-1 and TRBJ2-1, with TRBD2 identical over 8 bases. The CDR3 sequence is 16 residues long. The J segment lost 3 bases and the V segment lost 4 bases, leaving 9 bases of the junction unmatched. Germline V gene lookup returns CDR1 SGHRS and CDR2 YFSETQ. CDR3 loop: CASSRSGGGIYNEQFF. CDR3 coding DNA: TGCGCCAGCAGCAGGTCGGGCGGGGGGATCTACAATGAGCAGTTCTTC. The complete variable domain, with remaining parts taken from reference TRBV5-1 and TRBJ2-1, reads KAGVTQTPRYLIKTRGQQVTLSCSPISGHRSVSWYQQTPGQGLQFLFEYFSETQRNKGNFPGRFSGRQFSNSRSEMNVSTLELGDSALYLCASSRSGGGIYNEQFFGPGTRLTVL.

The V gene is TRBV27, the J gene TRBJ1-2; TRBD1 might be the D (6 bases). CDR3 length equals 13 residues. V gave up 6 bases and J gave up 5 bases, with 13 bases separating them. Germline values: CDR1 MNHEY, CDR2 SMNVEV (reference sequence). As DNA, the CDR3 is TGTGCCAGCAGGATCTCCGGGACATATGGCTACACCTTC. Translated: CASRISGTYGYTF.

The chain couples TRBV18 to TRBJ1-2; D unclear. The CDR3 loop spans 13 amino acids. The germline V and J ends were trimmed by 8 bases and 6 bases, with 16 bases remaining between them. Looked up from germline, CDR1 is KGHSH and CDR2 is LQKENI. The CDR3 nucleotides read TGTGCCAGCACAGAAAATTGGGCGGATGGCTACACCTTC. Translating it yields CASTENWADGYTF.

V is TRBV5-6 and J is TRBJ2-3, with D uncertain. Germline values: CDR1 SGHDT, CDR2 YYEEEE. Trimming took 4 bases from V and 4 from J, leaving 16 bases between them. The CDR3 length is 15 residues. CDR3 sequence: CASSPPWGDPDTQYF. In DNA, the CDR3 is TGTGCCAGCAGCCCGCCTTGGGGTGACCCAGATACGCAGTATTTT.

CDR3 sequence (DNA): TGTGCCACCAGCAGGTCTTTCGTAGAGACCCAGTACTTC. Translation: CATSRSFVETQYF. The chain has TRBV15 and TRBJ2-5; no firm D call. Between the trimmed V and J ends, which lost 3 bases and 4 bases, there was a span of 9 bases. Germline assignment: CDR1 LNHNV and CDR2 YYDKDF (reference sequence). The CDR3 spans 13 residues. Using reference TRBV15 and TRBJ2-5 for the parts outside the CDR3, the full variable domain is DAMVIQNPRYQVTQFGKPVTLSCSQTLNHNVMYWYQQKSSQAPKLLFHYYDKDFNNEADTPDNFQSRRPNTSFCFLDIRSPGLGDTAMYLCATSRSFVETQYFGPGTRLLVL.

The chain links TRBV4-1 to TRBJ2-1, with 8 bases matching TRBD2. V gave up 4 bases and J gave up 6 bases; unmatched junction bases: 11. Germline loops: CDR1 MGHRA, CDR2 YSYEKL. This CDR3 spans 16 amino acids. DNA of the CDR3: TGCGCCAGCAGCCCTCCCGGGACTAGGGCTGTCAATGAGCAGTTCTTC. It is translated as CASSPPGTRAVNEQFF.

The chain joins TRBV11-3 to TRBJ2-7; a possible D gene is TRBD2 (6 bases). Germline V lookup: CDR1 SGHNT, CDR2 YENEEA. There are 13 residues in the CDR3. The germline V and J ends were trimmed by 4 bases and 6 bases, with 13 bases remaining between them. This chain's CDR3 is CASSWRGASEQYF. For the CDR3, the DNA is TGTGCCAGCAGCTGGAGGGGAGCGAGCGAGCAGTACTTC.

CDR3 in amino acids: CASNSRDRVLQPQHF. CDR3 nucleotide sequence: TGTGCCAGTAACAGCCGGGACAGGGTTCTCCAGCCCCAGCATTTT. The chain links TRBV19 to TRBJ1-5; 9 nucleotides agree with TRBD1. Germline lookup yields CDR1 LNHDA and CDR2 SQIVND (reference sequence). V lost 7 bases to trimming and J lost 7 bases; unmatched junction nucleotides: 11. There are 15 residues in the CDR3.

V usage is TRBV5-1 and J usage is TRBJ2-1, with 8 bases matching TRBD2. The CDR3 length is 16 residues. Germline CDR1 reads SGHRS; CDR2 reads YFSETQ. The trim removed 0 bases at V and 4 bases at J, leaving 6 bases unmatched. CDR3 nucleotide sequence: TGCGCCAGCAGCTTGGTTCCACTAGCGGCGTACAATGAGCAGTTCTTC. Encoded protein: CASSLVPLAAYNEQFF.

The chain is built from TRBV2 and TRBJ1-2, with TRBD1 as a possible D gene (5 bases). Per the germline V gene, CDR1 is SNHLY and CDR2 is FYNNEI. The germline V and J ends were trimmed by 6 bases and 4 bases, with 12 bases remaining between them. The CDR3 is 13 residues long. The CDR3 is CASRTDTAYGYTF. The CDR3 region has the DNA TGTGCCAGCAGGACGGACACTGCCTATGGCTACACCTTC. Using reference TRBV2 and TRBJ1-2 for the parts outside the CDR3, the full variable domain is EPEVTQTPSHQVTQMGQEVILRCVPISNHLYFYWYRQILGQKVEFLVSFYNNEISEKSEIFDDQFSVERPDGSNFTLKIRSTKLEDSAMYFCASRTDTAYGYTFGSGTRLTVV.

The rearrangement joins TRBV5-4 to TRBJ2-7; no clear D. The germline V and J ends were trimmed by 4 bases and 0 bases, with 11 bases remaining between them. Germline CDR1 SGHNT, CDR2 YYREEE (reference sequence). The CDR3 covers 14 residues. The CDR3 reads CASSPDPSSYEQYF. In nucleotides, the CDR3 is TGTGCCAGCAGCCCCGACCCGAGCTCCTACGAGCAGTACTTC.

The chain is built from TRBV30 and TRBJ2-7, with D tentatively TRBD1 (5 bases). V lost 4 bases to trimming and J lost 6 bases, with 13 bases between them. Per germline, CDR1 GTSNPN and CDR2 SVGIG (reference sequence). The length of the CDR3 is 12 residues. CDR3 in DNA: TGTGCCTGGAAAGGGGATTTAGGCGAGCAGTACTTC. Amino acid sequence: CAWKGDLGEQYF.

The chain links TRBV2 to TRBJ1-1; 7 nucleotides align to TRBD1. With 2 bases clipped from V and 9 bases from J, the junction kept 6 bases outside the gene matches. The CDR3 is made up of 13 amino acids. In germline, CDR1 is SNHLY, CDR2 FYNNEI. CDR3 sequence: CASSESKGAKAFF. The CDR3 DNA follows: TGTGCCAGCAGTGAAAGTAAGGGGGCAAAAGCTTTCTTT. The entire variable domain, with the rest obtained from reference TRBV2 and TRBJ1-1, is as follows: EPEVTQTPSHQVTQMGQEVILRCVPISNHLYFYWYRQILGQKVEFLVSFYNNEISEKSEIFDDQFSVERPDGSNFTLKIRSTKLEDSAMYFCASSESKGAKAFFGQGTRLTVV.

The genes are TRBV29-1 and TRBJ1-1; D unclear. In germline, CDR1 is SQVTM, CDR2 ANQGSEA. The V gene lost 1 base and the J gene lost 1 base, with 7 bases spanning the gap. The CDR3 is made up of 13 amino acids. The chain's CDR3 is CSVEGAANTEAFF. CDR3 in DNA: TGCAGCGTTGAAGGGGCAGCGAACACTGAAGCTTTCTTT. Together with reference TRBV29-1 and TRBJ1-1, the CDR3 gives the full variable domain: SAVISQKPSRDICQRGTSLTIQCQVDSQVTMMFWYRQQPGQSLTLIATANQGSEATYESGFVIDKFPISRPNLTFSTLTVSNMSPEDSSIYLCSVEGAANTEAFFGQGTRLTVV.

This clone appeared a few times. The gene calls are TRBV25-1 and TRBJ2-3; D might be TRBD1 (5 bases). Germline V gene sequence: CDR1 MGHDK, CDR2 SYGVNS. V lost 3 bases to trimming and J lost 2 bases, with 9 bases between them. The CDR3 sequence is 14 residues long. As DNA, the CDR3 is TGTGCCAGCAGTGATGACAGAGTCACAGATACGCAGTATTTT. It codes for CASSDDRVTDTQYF. Full variable domain (rest looked up from reference TRBV25-1 and TRBJ2-3): EADIYQTPRYLVIGTGKKITLECSQTMGHDKMYWYQQDPGMELHLIHYSYGVNSTEKGDLSSESTVSRIRTEHFPLTLESARPSHTSQYLCASSDDRVTDTQYFGPGTRLTVL.

CDR3 sequence: CASSKDPNSYEQYF. The DNA for the CDR3 is TGTGCCAGCAGCAAGGACCCAAACTCCTACGAGCAGTACTTC. The chain uses TRBV11-2 and TRBJ2-7; D remains unclear. Per germline, CDR1 SGHAT and CDR2 FQNNGV. With 5 bases removed from V and 0 bases from J, the gap between germline ends came to 11 bases. The CDR3 covers 14 residues. The whole variable domain, filled in from reference TRBV11-2 and TRBJ2-7, reads EAGVAQSPRYKIIEKRQSVAFWCNPISGHATLYWYQQILGQGPKLLIQFQNNGVVDDSQLPKDRFSAERLKGVDSTLKIQPAKLEDSAVYLCASSKDPNSYEQYFGPGTRLTVT.

This chain connects TRBV19 to TRBJ1-2, with D tentatively TRBD1 (6 bases). Germline V gene data show CDR1 as LNHDA and CDR2 as SQIVND (reference sequence). The CDR3 runs 15 residues. V lost 3 bases and J lost 4, with 15 bases in between. CDR3 residues: CASSIAGGASYGYTF. The CDR3 DNA is TGTGCCAGTAGTATTGCTGGGGGCGCCAGCTATGGCTACACCTTC.

V gene TRBV28 combines with J gene TRBJ2-7, with D perhaps given as TRBD1 or TRBD2 (5 bases each). There are 14 residues in the CDR3. CDR1 is MDHEN, CDR2 SYDVKM, per germline. The V and J ends lost 7 bases and 5 bases respectively, with 18 bases between them. CDR3 protein: CASNLGALVHEQYF. The CDR3, as DNA: TGTGCCAGCAACTTAGGGGCACTAGTTCACGAGCAGTACTTC.

V is TRBV27 and J is TRBJ2-7; a weak D match, TRBD1 (7 bases). Trimming took 6 bases from V and 1 from J, leaving 13 bases between them. There are 14 residues in the CDR3. CDR1 and CDR2 (germline): MNHEY, SMNVEV (reference sequence). The CDR3 DNA is TGTGCCAGCAGCCCCAGGGGGGTATCCTACGAGCAGTACTTC. Translation: CASSPRGVSYEQYF.

This clone was seen a handful of times. This chain joins TRBV29-1 and TRBJ2-7, with D unclear. Germline V gene data show CDR1 as SQVTM and CDR2 as ANQGSEA. V lost 4 bases to trimming and J lost 1 base, with 8 bases between them. The CDR3 loop spans 12 amino acids. CDR3 nucleotides: TGCAGCGTTGGGGCAGGTTCCTACGAGCAGTACTTC. Amino acids: CSVGAGSYEQYF.

This chain links TRBV29-1 with TRBJ2-7; D possibly corresponds to TRBD2 (6 bases). Trimming stripped 3 bases from V and 2 bases from J, with 14 bases between. The CDR3 is made up of 14 amino acids. Germline CDR1 reads SQVTM; CDR2 reads ANQGSEA. The CDR3, as DNA: TGCAGCGTTGATCTGGCAGGGAGGCCCTACGAGCAGTACTTC. Amino acid sequence: CSVDLAGRPYEQYF.

The chain carries TRBV29-1 and TRBJ1-4; tentative D call: TRBD1 (6 bases). This CDR3 is 14 amino acids long. The germline V gene encodes CDR1 SQVTM and CDR2 ANQGSEA. Trimming shortened V by 2 bases and J by 4 bases, and 11 bases separated the two germline ends. CDR3 coding DNA: TGCAGCGTTGAATCAGGACAGCGTAATGAAAAACTGTTTTTT. As protein: CSVESGQRNEKLFF.

The genes are TRBV5-1 and TRBJ2-5; 10 bases are a match to TRBD1. With V trimmed by 4 bases and J by 5 bases, 14 bases remained unmatched. Germline CDR1 is SGHRS and CDR2 is YFSETQ. This CDR3 has 17 residues. CDR3 region: CASSRLVDRGLGETQYF. DNA for the CDR3: TGCGCCAGCAGCCGCTTGGTCGACAGGGGGCTAGGGGAGACCCAGTACTTC.